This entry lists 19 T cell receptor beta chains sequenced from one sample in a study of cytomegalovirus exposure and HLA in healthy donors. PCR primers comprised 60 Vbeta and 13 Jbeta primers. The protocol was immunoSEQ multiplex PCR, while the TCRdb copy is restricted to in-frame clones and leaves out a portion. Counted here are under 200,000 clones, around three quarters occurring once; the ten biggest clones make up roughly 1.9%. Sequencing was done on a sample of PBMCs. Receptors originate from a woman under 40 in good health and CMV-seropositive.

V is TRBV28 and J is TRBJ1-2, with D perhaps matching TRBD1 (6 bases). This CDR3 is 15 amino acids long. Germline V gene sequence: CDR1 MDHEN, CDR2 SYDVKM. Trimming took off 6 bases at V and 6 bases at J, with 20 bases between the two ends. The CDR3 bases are TGTGCCAGCAGCTTCGAGGGGGTCGGGTTTAATGGCTACACCTTC. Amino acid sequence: CASSFEGVGFNGYTF.

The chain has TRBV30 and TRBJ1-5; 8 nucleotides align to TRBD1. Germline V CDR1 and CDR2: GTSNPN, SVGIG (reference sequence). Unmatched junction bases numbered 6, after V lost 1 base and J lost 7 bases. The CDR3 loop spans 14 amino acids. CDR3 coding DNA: TGTGCCTGGAGTGGGGGGACAGGAGCCCAGCCCCAGCATTTT. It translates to CAWSGGTGAQPQHF.

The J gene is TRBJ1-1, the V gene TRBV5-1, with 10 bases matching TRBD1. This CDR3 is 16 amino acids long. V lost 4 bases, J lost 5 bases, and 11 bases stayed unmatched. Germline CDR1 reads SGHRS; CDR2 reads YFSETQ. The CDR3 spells CASSKGAGTGVTEAFF. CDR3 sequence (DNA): TGCGCCAGCAGCAAAGGAGCCGGGACAGGGGTTACTGAAGCTTTCTTT. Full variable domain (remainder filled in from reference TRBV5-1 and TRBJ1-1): KAGVTQTPRYLIKTRGQQVTLSCSPISGHRSVSWYQQTPGQGLQFLFEYFSETQRNKGNFPGRFSGRQFSNSRSEMNVSTLELGDSALYLCASSKGAGTGVTEAFFGQGTRLTVV.

The CDR3 here is CASSIAGGPYNEQFF. The CDR3 bases are TGTGCCAGCAGTATAGCGGGAGGGCCTTACAATGAGCAGTTCTTC. The gene calls are TRBV27 and TRBJ2-1, with 11 bases identical to TRBD2. With 5 bases clipped from V and 4 bases from J, the junction kept 4 bases outside the gene matches. Germline lookup yields CDR1 MNHEY and CDR2 SMNVEV (reference sequence). The CDR3 contains 15 residues.

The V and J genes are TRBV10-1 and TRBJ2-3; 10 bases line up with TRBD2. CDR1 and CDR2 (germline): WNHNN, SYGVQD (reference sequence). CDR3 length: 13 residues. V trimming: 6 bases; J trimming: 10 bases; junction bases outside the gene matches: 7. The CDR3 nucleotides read TGCGCCAGCAGCGATACAGCGGGAGGGGCGCAGTATTTT. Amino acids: CASSDTAGGAQYF.

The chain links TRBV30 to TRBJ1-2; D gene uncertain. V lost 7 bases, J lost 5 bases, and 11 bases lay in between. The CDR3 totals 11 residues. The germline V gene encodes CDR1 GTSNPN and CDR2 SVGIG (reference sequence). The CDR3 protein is CALRDFYGYTF. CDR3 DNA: TGTGCCTTACGGGATTTTTATGGCTACACCTTC.

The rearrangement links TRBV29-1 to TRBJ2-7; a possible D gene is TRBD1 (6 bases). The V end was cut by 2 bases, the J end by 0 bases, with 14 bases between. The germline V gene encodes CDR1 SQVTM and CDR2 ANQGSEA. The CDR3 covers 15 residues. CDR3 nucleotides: TGCAGCGTTGAATATGGGCAGGGGTTCTCCTACGAGCAGTACTTC. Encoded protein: CSVEYGQGFSYEQYF.

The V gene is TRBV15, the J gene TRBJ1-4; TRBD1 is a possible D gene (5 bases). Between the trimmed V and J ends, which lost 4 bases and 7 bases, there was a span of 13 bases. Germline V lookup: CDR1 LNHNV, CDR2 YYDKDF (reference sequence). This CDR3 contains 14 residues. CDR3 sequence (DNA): TGTGCCACCAGCACAGGGTTCTTGGGTGAAAAACTGTTTTTT. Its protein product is CATSTGFLGEKLFF.

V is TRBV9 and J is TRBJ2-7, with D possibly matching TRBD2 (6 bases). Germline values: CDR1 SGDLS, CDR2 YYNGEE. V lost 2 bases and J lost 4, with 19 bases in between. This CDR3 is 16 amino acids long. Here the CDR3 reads CASSVGGFSGGYEQYF. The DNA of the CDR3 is TGTGCCAGCAGCGTCGGCGGGTTTTCAGGAGGGTACGAGCAGTACTTC. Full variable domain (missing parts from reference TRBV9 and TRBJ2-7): DSGVTQTPKHLITATGQRVTLRCSPRSGDLSVYWYQQSLDQGLQFLIQYYNGEERAKGNILERFSAQQFPDLHSELNLSSLELGDSALYFCASSVGGFSGGYEQYFGPGTRLTVT.

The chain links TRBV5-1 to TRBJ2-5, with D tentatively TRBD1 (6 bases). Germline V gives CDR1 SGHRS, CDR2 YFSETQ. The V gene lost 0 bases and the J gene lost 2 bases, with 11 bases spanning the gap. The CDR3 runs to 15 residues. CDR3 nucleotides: TGCGCCAGCAGCTTGGCCCCGGGGACACAAGAGACCCAGTACTTC. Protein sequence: CASSLAPGTQETQYF.

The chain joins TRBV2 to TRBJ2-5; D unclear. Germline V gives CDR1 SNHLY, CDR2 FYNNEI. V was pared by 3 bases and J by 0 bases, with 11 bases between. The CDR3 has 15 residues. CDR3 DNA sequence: TGTGCCAGCAGTGAGTCCCCCCTGTACCAAGAGACCCAGTACTTC. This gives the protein CASSESPLYQETQYF.

CDR3 residues: CASSGQLQETQYF. As DNA, the CDR3 is TGTGCCAGCTCGGGTCAGCTTCAAGAGACCCAGTACTTC. The rearrangement uses TRBV5-8 and TRBJ2-5, with D uncertain. V lost 7 bases and J 2 bases, leaving 12 bases between the germline ends. Germline V gives CDR1 SGHTS, CDR2 YDEGEE. This CDR3 is 13 amino acids long.

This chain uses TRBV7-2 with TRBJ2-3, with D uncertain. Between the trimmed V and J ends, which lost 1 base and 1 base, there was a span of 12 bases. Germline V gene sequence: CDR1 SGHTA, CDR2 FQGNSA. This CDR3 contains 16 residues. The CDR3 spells CASSLVVGRGTDTQYF. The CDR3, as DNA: TGTGCCAGCAGCTTAGTGGTTGGTCGGGGCACAGATACGCAGTATTTT.

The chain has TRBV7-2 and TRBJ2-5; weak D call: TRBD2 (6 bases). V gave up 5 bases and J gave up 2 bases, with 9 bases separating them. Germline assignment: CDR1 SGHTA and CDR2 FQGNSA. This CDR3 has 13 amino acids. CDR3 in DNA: TGTGCCAGCAGCCGGCGGGGACAAGAGACCCAGTACTTC. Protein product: CASSRRGQETQYF. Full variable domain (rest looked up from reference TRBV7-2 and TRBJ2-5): GAGVSQSPSNKVTEKGKDVELRCDPISGHTALYWYRQSLGQGLEFLIYFQGNSAPDKSGLPSDRFSAERTGGSVSTLTIQRTQQEDSAVYLCASSRRGQETQYFGPGTRLLVL.

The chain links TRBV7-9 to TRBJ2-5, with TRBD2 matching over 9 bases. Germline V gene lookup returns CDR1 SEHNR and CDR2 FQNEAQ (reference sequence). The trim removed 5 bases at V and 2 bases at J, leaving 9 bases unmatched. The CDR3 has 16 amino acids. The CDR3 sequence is CASSRGPAGGQETQYF. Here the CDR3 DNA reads TGTGCCAGCAGCCGGGGGCCAGCGGGAGGTCAAGAGACCCAGTACTTC.

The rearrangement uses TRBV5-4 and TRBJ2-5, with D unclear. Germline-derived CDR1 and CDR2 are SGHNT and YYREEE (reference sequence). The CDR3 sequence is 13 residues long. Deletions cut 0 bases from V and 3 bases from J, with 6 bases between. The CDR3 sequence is CASSLELEETQYF. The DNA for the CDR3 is TGTGCCAGCAGCTTGGAACTGGAAGAGACCCAGTACTTC. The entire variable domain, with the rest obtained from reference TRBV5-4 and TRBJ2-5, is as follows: ETGVTQSPTHLIKTRGQQVTLRCSSQSGHNTVSWYQQALGQGPQFIFQYYREEENGRGNFPPRFSGLQFPNYSSELNVNALELDDSALYLCASSLELEETQYFGPGTRLLVL.

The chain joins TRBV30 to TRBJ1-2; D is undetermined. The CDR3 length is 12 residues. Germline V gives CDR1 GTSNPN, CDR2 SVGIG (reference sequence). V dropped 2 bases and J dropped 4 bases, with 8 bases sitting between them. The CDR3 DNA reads TGTGCCTGGAGTAGTAGCAGCTATGGCTACACCTTC. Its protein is CAWSSSSYGYTF.

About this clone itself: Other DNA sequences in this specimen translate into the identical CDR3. CDR3 DNA: TGTGCCAGCAGTTTATCGACGACACCCAATGAGCAGTTCTTC. It is translated as CASSLSTTPNEQFF. V is TRBV27 and J is TRBJ2-1, with D unclear. The germline CDR1 and CDR2 sequences are MNHEY and SMNVEV (reference sequence). Trimming pared 0 bases from V and 6 bases from J, leaving 9 bases between. There are 14 residues in the CDR3.

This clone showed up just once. The CDR3: CASSSIGGGTEAFF. The CDR3 DNA reads as TGCGCCAGCAGCTCGATCGGGGGTGGCACTGAAGCTTTCTTT. This chain uses TRBV5-1 with TRBJ1-1, with D maybe TRBD1 (5 bases). Trimming stripped 3 bases from V and 4 bases from J, with 13 bases between. This CDR3 comprises 14 residues. Looked up from germline, CDR1 is SGHRS and CDR2 is YFSETQ.